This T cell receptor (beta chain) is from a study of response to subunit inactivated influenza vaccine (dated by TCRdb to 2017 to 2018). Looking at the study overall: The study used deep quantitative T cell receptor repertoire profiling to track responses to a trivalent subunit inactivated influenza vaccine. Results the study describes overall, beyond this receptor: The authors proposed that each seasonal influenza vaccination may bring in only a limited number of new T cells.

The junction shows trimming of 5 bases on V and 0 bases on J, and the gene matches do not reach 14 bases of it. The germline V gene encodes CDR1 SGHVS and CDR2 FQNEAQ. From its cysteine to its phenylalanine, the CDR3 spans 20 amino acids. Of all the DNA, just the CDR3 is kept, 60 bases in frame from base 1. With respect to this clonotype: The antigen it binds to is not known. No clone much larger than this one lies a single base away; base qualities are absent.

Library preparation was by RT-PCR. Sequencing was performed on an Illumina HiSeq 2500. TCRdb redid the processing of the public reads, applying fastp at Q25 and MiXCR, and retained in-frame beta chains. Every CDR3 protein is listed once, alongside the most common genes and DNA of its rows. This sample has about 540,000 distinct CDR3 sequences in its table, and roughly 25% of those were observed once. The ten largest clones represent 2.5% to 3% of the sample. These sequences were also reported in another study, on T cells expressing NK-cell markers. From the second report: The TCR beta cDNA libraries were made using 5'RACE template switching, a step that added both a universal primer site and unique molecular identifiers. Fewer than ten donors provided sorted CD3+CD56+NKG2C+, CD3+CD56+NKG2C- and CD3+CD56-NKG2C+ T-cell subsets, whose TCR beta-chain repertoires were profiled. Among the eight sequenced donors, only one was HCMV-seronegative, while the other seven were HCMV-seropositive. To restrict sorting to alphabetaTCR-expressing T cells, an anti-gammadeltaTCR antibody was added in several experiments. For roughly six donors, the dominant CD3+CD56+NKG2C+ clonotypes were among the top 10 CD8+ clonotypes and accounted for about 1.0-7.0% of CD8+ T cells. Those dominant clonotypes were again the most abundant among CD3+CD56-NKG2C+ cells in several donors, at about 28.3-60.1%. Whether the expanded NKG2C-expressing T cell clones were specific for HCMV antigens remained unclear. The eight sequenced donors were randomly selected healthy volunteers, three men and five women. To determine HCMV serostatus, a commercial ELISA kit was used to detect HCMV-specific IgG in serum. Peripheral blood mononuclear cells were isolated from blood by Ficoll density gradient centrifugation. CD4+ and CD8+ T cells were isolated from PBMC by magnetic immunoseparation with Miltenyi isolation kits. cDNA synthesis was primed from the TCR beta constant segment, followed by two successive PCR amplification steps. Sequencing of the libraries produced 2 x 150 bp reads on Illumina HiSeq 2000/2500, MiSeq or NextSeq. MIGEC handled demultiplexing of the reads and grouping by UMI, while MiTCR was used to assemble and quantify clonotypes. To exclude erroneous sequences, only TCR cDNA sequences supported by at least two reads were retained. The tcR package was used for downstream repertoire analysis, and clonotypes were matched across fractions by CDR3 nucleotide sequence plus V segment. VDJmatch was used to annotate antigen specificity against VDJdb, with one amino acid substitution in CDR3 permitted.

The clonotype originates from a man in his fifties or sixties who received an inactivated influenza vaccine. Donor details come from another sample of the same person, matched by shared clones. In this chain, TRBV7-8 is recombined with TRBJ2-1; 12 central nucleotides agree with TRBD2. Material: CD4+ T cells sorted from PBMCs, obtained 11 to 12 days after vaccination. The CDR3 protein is CASSKNRGLAGGSSYNEQFF. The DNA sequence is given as TGTGCCAGCAGCAAGAACAGGGGTCTAGCGGGAGGGAGCTCCTACAATGAGCAGTTCTTC.